This T cell receptor beta chain appears in the sequencing data of a study of T cell repertoires in cytomegalovirus infection. The CDR3 is 17 amino acids. The ends were cut back, 0 bases at V and 0 bases at J, with 12 bases in the middle. Germline CDR1 and CDR2: LGHDT and YNNKEL (reference sequence). This clonotype was observed a handful of times. TCRdb itself ran the reads through MiXCR, one entry per CDR3 protein. The sample contains around 170,000 distinct CDR3 sequences, 13% to 15% of which appear only once. The chain employs TRBV3-1 and TRBJ2-4; possible D gene TRBD2, 6 bases. This sequence was found in a human donor in good health (CMV status not recorded). Some clones in this sample may be carry-over from other donors' samples. Sequencing input: PBMCs. CDR3 sequence: CASSQEGGRRAKNIQYF. The CDR3 nucleotides read TGTGCCAGCAGCCAAGAAGGAGGGCGGAGAGCCAAAAACATTCAGTACTTC.